The 23 T cell receptor beta chains below were found in one sample sequenced in a study of shared T cell receptors in the human thymus. Repertoires were generated with immunoSEQ multiplex PCR, while TCRdb's copy carries only in-frame clones and drops some. The sample includes some 720,000 clones, over 75% seen only once; the top ten take 0.008% to 0.011%. These data also featured in a second study, about human thymus T cells.

Input material: thymocytes. The receptor set was obtained from a boy younger than two with a congenital heart defect.

This chain links TRBV18 with TRBJ2-1, with 7 bases matching TRBD2. The germline V gene has CDR1 KGHSH and CDR2 LQKENI. Losses at the gene ends were 3 bases for V and 4 bases for J; bases not matched to a gene: 9. The CDR3 length is 16 residues. CDR3 amino acids: CASSPGGRERYNEQFF. The CDR3 DNA reads as TGTGCCAGCTCACCGGGAGGGCGGGAGAGGTACAATGAGCAGTTCTTC.

This chain links TRBV27 with TRBJ2-7; possibly TRBD2 for D (6 bases). The germline gives CDR1 MNHEY, CDR2 SMNVEV (reference sequence). This CDR3 has 13 residues. Trimming pared 7 bases from V and 1 base from J, leaving 11 bases between. DNA of the CDR3: TGTGCCAGCATCGGACGGGGGTCCTACGAGCAGTACTTC. This gives the protein CASIGRGSYEQYF.

V is TRBV10-3 and J is TRBJ2-1, with D tentatively TRBD1 (6 bases). The germline gives CDR1 ENHRY, CDR2 SYGVKD. This CDR3 comprises 15 residues. Trimming took 2 bases from V and 2 from J, leaving 10 bases between them. CDR3 in DNA: TGTGCCATCAGTGAGAGGTCAGGGGCCTACAATGAGCAGTTCTTC. Translation gives CAISERSGAYNEQFF.

Concerning this clone: Other DNA sequences in the same sample also yield this CDR3. This chain links TRBV9 with TRBJ2-7; D remains unclear. Between the trimmed V and J ends, which lost 0 bases and 0 bases, there was a span of 7 bases. The CDR3 loop spans 14 amino acids. Germline V gene sequence: CDR1 SGDLS, CDR2 YYNGEE. The CDR3 sequence is CASSVGRSSYEQYF. CDR3 nucleotide sequence: TGTGCCAGCAGCGTAGGTCGCAGCTCCTACGAGCAGTACTTC.

V gene TRBV27 combines with J gene TRBJ2-1; 12 nucleotides align to TRBD2. Germline V gene data show CDR1 as MNHEY and CDR2 as SMNVEV (reference sequence). The length of the CDR3 is 15 residues. V was clipped by 5 bases and J by 4 bases; unmatched bases: 3. In DNA form, the CDR3 reads TGTGCCAGCAGTCACGGACTAGCGGGGTACAATGAGCAGTTCTTC. This encodes CASSHGLAGYNEQFF.

This rearrangement joins TRBV27 to TRBJ2-1; no definite D call. This CDR3 has 13 residues. Trimming left V 4 bases short and J 4 bases short, with 8 bases between. Germline V lookup: CDR1 MNHEY, CDR2 SMNVEV (reference sequence). The CDR3 DNA reads TGTGCCAGCAGTTATTCGGTTTACAATGAGCAGTTCTTC. As protein: CASSYSVYNEQFF.

This sequence joins TRBV9 and TRBJ2-5, with 7 bases fitting TRBD2. From germline, CDR1 is SGDLS and CDR2 YYNGEE. This CDR3 spans 13 amino acids. V shed 4 bases and J 6 bases; nucleotides not matched to a gene: 6. The CDR3 nucleotides are TGTGCCAGCAGCCCAGGCGGGAGTCAGACCCAGTACTTC. Protein product: CASSPGGSQTQYF.

The chain combines TRBV6-1 with TRBJ2-2; 9 bases agree with TRBD2. Trimming cost V 7 bases and J 7 bases; bases outside gene matches: 7. Germline-derived CDR1 and CDR2 are MNHNS and SASEGT. This CDR3 has 14 residues. CDR3 residues: CASKPSGIGGELFF. Here the CDR3 DNA reads TGTGCCAGCAAACCTAGCGGGATCGGCGGGGAGCTGTTTTTT.

V gene TRBV29-1 combines with J gene TRBJ2-6, with 7 bases identical to TRBD1. This CDR3 is built from 12 residues. J was trimmed by 10 bases and V by 4 bases; bases with no gene match: 4. Per the germline V gene, CDR1 is SQVTM and CDR2 is ANQGSEA. Here the CDR3 DNA reads TGCAGCGTTGCGGACAGGAGTAACGTCCTGACTTTC. Its protein is CSVADRSNVLTF.

The V and J genes are TRBV9 and TRBJ2-7, with 10 bases that match TRBD2. The length of the CDR3 is 16 residues. V shed 3 bases, J shed 2 bases, and the junction held 8 bases outside the gene matches. Germline CDR1 SGDLS, CDR2 YYNGEE. CDR3 sequence: CASSDPGTSVAYEQYF. DNA of the CDR3: TGTGCCAGCAGCGACCCCGGGACTAGCGTCGCCTACGAGCAGTACTTC.

J is TRBJ2-4 and V is TRBV2; 7 nucleotides line up with TRBD2. CDR1 is SNHLY, CDR2 FYNNEI, per germline. This CDR3 has 15 residues. V gave up 5 bases and J gave up 1 base; unmatched junction bases: 5. The CDR3 nucleotides are TGTGCCAGCAGTTCGGGAGGAGGGGCCAAAAACATTCAGTACTTC. This encodes CASSSGGGAKNIQYF.

This chain links TRBV13 with TRBJ1-5; D is possibly TRBD1 (6 bases). The V gene's germline CDR1 is PRHDT and CDR2 FYEKMQ (reference sequence). CDR3 length: 14 residues. The V end was cut by 0 bases, the J end by 4 bases, with 7 bases between. CDR3 region: CASSLGRGNQPQHF. The CDR3 bases are TGTGCCAGCAGCTTAGGCAGGGGTAATCAGCCCCAGCATTTT. Using reference TRBV13 and TRBJ1-5 for the parts outside the CDR3, the full variable domain is AAGVIQSPRHLIKEKRETATLKCYPIPRHDTVYWYQQGPGQDPQFLISFYEKMQSDKGSIPDRFSAQQFSDYHSELNMSSLELGDSALYFCASSLGRGNQPQHFGDGTRLSIL.

The V gene is TRBV2, the J gene TRBJ2-1; TRBD2 agrees at 9 bases. The CDR3 extends over 16 amino acids. Losses at the gene ends were 4 bases for V and 6 bases for J; bases not matched to a gene: 10. The germline gives CDR1 SNHLY, CDR2 FYNNEI. The CDR3 DNA is TGTGCCAGCAGTGGGCGGACTAGCGATTTAGGCAATGAGCAGTTCTTC. Its translation is CASSGRTSDLGNEQFF.

The chain links TRBV2 to TRBJ2-7, with 11 bases aligning to TRBD1. The CDR3 spans 13 residues. Germline lookup yields CDR1 SNHLY and CDR2 FYNNEI. Trimming at V came to 6 bases and at J to 4 bases, leaving 2 bases not matched to a gene. The CDR3 is CASRDRGRYEQYF. Here the CDR3 DNA reads TGTGCCAGCAGGGACAGGGGGCGGTACGAGCAGTACTTC. The complete variable domain, with remaining parts taken from reference TRBV2 and TRBJ2-7, reads EPEVTQTPSHQVTQMGQEVILRCVPISNHLYFYWYRQILGQKVEFLVSFYNNEISEKSEIFDDQFSVERPDGSNFTLKIRSTKLEDSAMYFCASRDRGRYEQYFGPGTRLTVT.

This clone has just a few counts. The chain couples TRBV12-2 to TRBJ2-1; whether TRBD2, the table's D call, matches the DNA was not checked. TRBV12-2 is an annotated pseudogene. The CDR3 is 15 amino acids. CDR3 protein: CASRLARRVGNEQFF. CDR3 sequence (DNA): TGTGCAAGTCGCTTAGCCAGGAGGGTTGGCAATGAGCAGTTCTTC.

This chain links TRBV4-3 with TRBJ2-2; 7 bases agree with TRBD2. The CDR3 has 14 amino acids. Germline V gene data show CDR1 as LGHNA and CDR2 as YSLEER. V lost 3 bases and J lost 7; bases outside the gene matches: 5. In nucleotides, the CDR3 is TGCGCCAGCAGCCACAAGCGGGATGGCGGGGAGCTGTTTTTT. This encodes CASSHKRDGGELFF.

The gene calls are TRBV5-1 and TRBJ2-1, with 10 bases that match TRBD2. Per the germline V gene, CDR1 is SGHRS and CDR2 is YFSETQ. The CDR3 extends over 17 amino acids. Trimming at V came to 3 bases and at J to 5 bases, leaving 11 bases not matched to a gene. CDR3: CASSSETGTSVHNEQFF. CDR3 in DNA: TGCGCCAGCAGCTCAGAAACGGGGACTAGCGTCCACAATGAGCAGTTCTTC.

This sequence joins TRBV30 and TRBJ2-5, with D perhaps matching TRBD1 (6 bases). The J call could be wrong; TRBJ2-7 is a better fit for the DNA end. Germline loops: CDR1 GTSNPN, CDR2 SVGIG (reference sequence). The CDR3 is 13 amino acids. The CDR3 region is CAWSVGQRYEQYF. Here the CDR3 DNA reads TGTGCCTGGAGTGTAGGACAGAGATACGAGCAGTACTTC.

The rearrangement uses TRBV18 and TRBJ1-2; 11 bases are shared with TRBD1. This CDR3 region has 18 residues. Trimming cost V 0 bases and J 2 bases; bases outside gene matches: 8. Germline values: CDR1 KGHSH, CDR2 LQKENI. CDR3 region: CASSPPRTGGATNYGYTF. Here the CDR3 DNA reads TGTGCCAGCTCACCACCTCGGACAGGGGGCGCAACAAACTATGGCTACACCTTC.

The V gene is TRBV11-3, the J gene TRBJ2-1, with 9 bases that match TRBD1. The V gene's germline CDR1 is SGHNT and CDR2 YENEEA. V trimming: 1 base; J trimming: 4 bases; junction bases outside the gene matches: 2. The CDR3 is 15 amino acids. For the CDR3, the DNA is TGTGCCAGCAGCTTAGTGACAGGGGGGTACAATGAGCAGTTCTTC. Its protein is CASSLVTGGYNEQFF. Drawing the rest from reference TRBV11-3 and TRBJ2-1, the complete variable domain is EAGVVQSPRYKIIEKKQPVAFWCNPISGHNTLYWYLQNLGQGPELLIRYENEEAVDDSQLPKDRFSAERLKGVDSTLKIQPAELGDSAVYLCASSLVTGGYNEQFFGPGTRLTVL.

This clone showed up just once. At the DNA level, this CDR3 is encoded by other sequences in the same sample as well. Here the CDR3 reads CASSLRGNEQFF. DNA of the CDR3: TGTGCCAGCAGCTTACGGGGCAATGAGCAGTTCTTC. This rearrangement joins TRBV7-9 to TRBJ2-1; maybe TRBD2 (5 bases). Germline values: CDR1 SEHNR, CDR2 FQNEAQ (reference sequence). With 2 bases removed from V and 6 bases from J, the gap between germline ends came to 5 bases. This CDR3 spans 12 amino acids.

The chain is built from TRBV29-1 and TRBJ2-2; the match to TRBD1 covers 11 bases. This CDR3 is built from 20 residues. The germline gives CDR1 SQVTM, CDR2 ANQGSEA. Trimming at V came to 0 bases and at J to 3 bases, leaving 15 bases not matched to a gene. The CDR3 DNA follows: TGCAGCGTTGAAGAACCGGGACAGGGGGAGGTGGGGGTCGACACCGGGGAGCTGTTTTTT. It is translated as CSVEEPGQGEVGVDTGELFF.

V usage is TRBV4-3 and J usage is TRBJ1-5, with 7 positions matching TRBD1. Germline CDR1 and CDR2: LGHNA and YSLEER. CDR3 length: 14 residues. J gave up 5 bases and V 3 bases, and 4 bases lay outside the gene matches. The CDR3 region has the DNA TGCGCCAGCAGCCACGACAGGGAGGATCAGCCCCAGCATTTT. Translated: CASSHDREDQPQHF.